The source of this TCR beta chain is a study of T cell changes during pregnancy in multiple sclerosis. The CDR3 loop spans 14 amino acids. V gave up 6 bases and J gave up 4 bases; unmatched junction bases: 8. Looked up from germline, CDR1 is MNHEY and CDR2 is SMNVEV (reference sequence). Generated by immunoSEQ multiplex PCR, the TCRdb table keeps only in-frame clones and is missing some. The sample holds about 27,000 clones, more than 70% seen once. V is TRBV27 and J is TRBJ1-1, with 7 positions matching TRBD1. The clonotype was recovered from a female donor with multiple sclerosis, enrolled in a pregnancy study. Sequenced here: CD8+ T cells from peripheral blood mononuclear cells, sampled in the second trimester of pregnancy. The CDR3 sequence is CASRRGGAFTEAFF. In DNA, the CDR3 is TGTGCCAGCAGGCGAGGGGGCGCGTTCACTGAAGCTTTCTTT.